Listed here are 31 T cell receptor beta chains from one sample, sequenced in a study of blood T cell repertoires in COVID-19. Assay used: immunoSEQ multiplex PCR; TCRdb lists only in-frame clones, some missing. The sample has some 190,000 clones, less than 85% seen once; the top ten hold around 3.5%. The sample consisted of PBMCs or T cells enriched from blood (not recorded which). These receptors came from a woman aged 30 to 39 who had recovered from COVID-19.

DNA for the CDR3: TGTGCCAGCAGTTTACGTCCCGGGACAGGGGGCTGGGGCAATCAGCCCCAGCATTTT. Translating it yields CASSLRPGTGGWGNQPQHF. The chain carries TRBV28 and TRBJ1-5; 12 positions agree with TRBD1. The V gene's germline CDR1 is MDHEN and CDR2 SYDVKM. The trim removed 2 bases at V and 2 bases at J, leaving 10 bases unmatched. This CDR3 is built from 19 residues.

The V and J genes are TRBV27 and TRBJ1-1; no reliable D call. The CDR3 is made up of 14 amino acids. V shed 5 bases and J shed 1 base, with 11 bases lying between them. CDR1 MNHEY and CDR2 SMNVEV come from the germline V gene (reference sequence). This CDR3 reads CASSPSTGNTEAFF. The CDR3 bases are TGTGCCAGCAGTCCGTCGACGGGGAACACTGAAGCTTTCTTT.

The chain is built from TRBV9 and TRBJ2-1, with 9 positions matching TRBD2. V was pared by 3 bases and J by 9 bases, with 7 bases of the junction left unmatched. Per the germline V gene, CDR1 is SGDLS and CDR2 is YYNGEE. This CDR3 comprises 14 residues. The CDR3 bases are TGTGCCAGCAGCGGGGGCGGGAGGGCTACTGAGCAGTTCTTC. Translated, it gives CASSGGGRATEQFF.

The chain employs TRBV28 and TRBJ1-1; tentatively, D is TRBD1 (5 bases). Trimming took 4 bases from V and 1 from J, leaving 22 bases between them. Germline CDR1 reads MDHEN; CDR2 reads SYDVKM. The CDR3 is 18 residues long. The CDR3 protein is CASSSQIARARGNTEAFF. CDR3 nucleotides: TGTGCCAGCAGTTCTCAGATCGCCAGGGCAAGGGGGAACACTGAAGCTTTCTTT. Full variable domain (rest looked up from reference TRBV28 and TRBJ1-1): DVKVTQSSRYLVKRTGEKVFLECVQDMDHENMFWYRQDPGLGLRLIYFSYDVKMKEKGDIPEGYSVSREKKERFSLILESASTNQTSMYLCASSSQIARARGNTEAFFGQGTRLTVV.

The chain couples TRBV6-5 to TRBJ1-2, with D unresolved. This CDR3 spans 14 amino acids. The V end was cut by 8 bases, the J end by 5 bases, with 18 bases between. Germline V gene data show CDR1 as MNHEY and CDR2 as SVGAGI. CDR3 loop: CASREGSSSYGYTF. CDR3 nucleotide sequence: TGTGCCAGCCGAGAGGGCAGTTCCAGTTATGGCTACACCTTC.

This chain joins TRBV9 and TRBJ2-2; weak D call: TRBD2 (7 bases). The V end was cut by 5 bases, the J end by 7 bases, with 15 bases between. CDR3 length equals 14 residues. The germline V gene has CDR1 SGDLS and CDR2 YYNGEE. The CDR3 nucleotides read TGTGCCAGCAGTCGCGGGAGAGGGGGCGGGGAGCTGTTTTTT. Its translation: CASSRGRGGGELFF.

The chain uses TRBV27 and TRBJ2-3; 8 nucleotides match TRBD2. The germline CDR1 and CDR2 sequences are MNHEY and SMNVEV (reference sequence). The CDR3 length is 15 residues. The V gene end was trimmed by 4 bases and the J gene end by 7 bases; junction bases not matched to a gene: 10. The CDR3 region is CASSSTSGGTHTQYF. As DNA, the CDR3 is TGTGCCAGCAGTTCCACTAGCGGAGGCACTCATACGCAGTATTTT.

The rearrangement uses TRBV21-1 and TRBJ1-2; the D call in the table, TRBD1, was not verified against the DNA. TRBV21-1 is given as a pseudogene. There are 14 residues in the CDR3. The CDR3 is CASSKNRDRGRYTF. CDR3 nucleotide sequence: TGTGCCAGCAGCAAAAACCGGGACAGGGGGCGTTACACCTTC.

The chain has TRBV28 and TRBJ1-6; D is perhaps TRBD1 (5 bases). Per the germline V gene, CDR1 is MDHEN and CDR2 is SYDVKM. Trimming took off 5 bases at V and 10 bases at J, with 15 bases between the two ends. This CDR3 contains 14 residues. CDR3 sequence: CASSIREVGSPLHF. CDR3 in DNA: TGTGCCAGCAGTATCAGGGAGGTCGGATCACCCCTCCACTTT.

The chain couples TRBV30 to TRBJ1-1; no reliable D call. CDR1 and CDR2 (germline): GTSNPN, SVGIG (reference sequence). This CDR3 spans 14 amino acids. The V and J ends lost 0 bases and 1 base respectively, with 9 bases between them. The CDR3: CAWSVWLSNTEAFF. CDR3 DNA sequence: TGTGCCTGGAGTGTATGGCTTTCGAACACTGAAGCTTTCTTT.

The chain couples TRBV28 to TRBJ1-2; D might be TRBD1 (5 bases). The CDR3 consists of 13 residues. The V end lost 5 bases, the J end lost 5 bases, and 12 bases lay between the germline ends. In germline, CDR1 is MDHEN, CDR2 SYDVKM. In DNA, the CDR3 is TGTGCCAGCAGTCGCGGCGCAGGGTATGGCTACACCTTC. Amino acids: CASSRGAGYGYTF.

This clone is a singleton in its sample. The chain employs TRBV5-1 and TRBJ2-7, with D tentatively TRBD1 (6 bases). V lost 3 bases, J lost 7 bases, and 20 bases lay in between. CDR3 size: 15 residues. CDR1 and CDR2 from the germline V gene are SGHRS and YFSETQ. The CDR3 protein is CASSSWGAGVEEQYF. For the CDR3, the DNA is TGCGCCAGCAGCTCCTGGGGTGCAGGGGTAGAAGAGCAGTACTTC.

This clone has only a few counts. V and J are TRBV27 and TRBJ1-5; D not resolved. CDR1 is MNHEY, CDR2 SMNVEV, per germline (reference sequence). This CDR3 has 18 residues. Trimming took off 5 bases at V and 2 bases at J, with 22 bases between the two ends. CDR3 nucleotide sequence: TGTGCCAGCAGTCGTACGCCCCCTTGGTCGCAGGGCAATCAGCCCCAGCATTTT. Translated, it gives CASSRTPPWSQGNQPQHF.

This chain uses TRBV28 with TRBJ2-4, with TRBD1 identical over 7 bases. The CDR3 is 14 residues long. V dropped 5 bases and J dropped 1; count of bases not matched to a gene: 2. CDR1 and CDR2 (germline): MDHEN, SYDVKM. The DNA of the CDR3 is TGTGCCAGCAGTCAACAGGGGGCCAAAAACATTCAGTACTTC. It encodes CASSQQGAKNIQYF. Together with reference TRBV28 and TRBJ2-4, the CDR3 gives the full variable domain: DVKVTQSSRYLVKRTGEKVFLECVQDMDHENMFWYRQDPGLGLRLIYFSYDVKMKEKGDIPEGYSVSREKKERFSLILESASTNQTSMYLCASSQQGAKNIQYFGAGTRLSVL.

V gene TRBV30 combines with J gene TRBJ1-5; D possibly corresponds to TRBD1 (6 bases). The V end was cut by 2 bases, the J end by 7 bases, with 12 bases between. The CDR3 length is 13 residues. Germline V lookup: CDR1 GTSNPN, CDR2 SVGIG (reference sequence). CDR3 DNA: TGTGCCTGGAGTTCAACAGGGAACCAGCCCCAGCATTTT. This encodes CAWSSTGNQPQHF.

Here the CDR3 reads CSAPRGQTQYF. The CDR3 region has the DNA TGCAGTGCTCCCAGGGGCCAGACCCAGTACTTC. V and J are TRBV20-1 and TRBJ2-5; a possible D gene is TRBD1 (6 bases). The CDR3 has 11 residues. Trimming took 5 bases from V and 6 from J, leaving 10 bases between them. The germline gives CDR1 DFQATT, CDR2 SNEGSKA (reference sequence).

The genes are TRBV5-6 and TRBJ1-1; 7 bases line up with TRBD1. Trimming took 5 bases from V and 0 from J; bases not matched to a gene: 7. Germline V gene data show CDR1 as SGHDT and CDR2 as YYEEEE. This CDR3 is 15 amino acids long. The CDR3 is CASRFFRGVNTEAFF. CDR3 DNA: TGTGCCAGCAGATTCTTCAGGGGGGTGAACACTGAAGCTTTCTTT.

The CDR3 nucleotides read TGTGCCAGCAGCTTGGAAAGGAGGCGAAATCCACCCTACGAGCAGTACGTC. This codes for CASSLERRRNPPYEQYV. The chain employs TRBV5-6 and TRBJ2-7; weak D call: TRBD2 (5 bases). The CDR3 has 17 amino acids. Trimming shortened V by 0 bases and J by 2 bases, and 18 bases separated the two germline ends. Germline-derived CDR1 and CDR2 are SGHDT and YYEEEE.

The chain is built from TRBV5-1 and TRBJ2-7; TRBD2 aligns across 7 bases. The CDR3 consists of 15 residues. Germline lookup yields CDR1 SGHRS and CDR2 YFSETQ. V shed 0 bases, J shed 7 bases, and the junction held 10 bases outside the gene matches. The CDR3 region is CASSLGGGRTGEQYF. CDR3 coding DNA: TGCGCCAGCAGCTTGGGCGGCGGGAGAACGGGGGAGCAGTACTTC.

This sequence joins TRBV11-3 and TRBJ2-2; D remains unclear. The V gene lost 5 bases and the J gene lost 3 bases, with 7 bases spanning the gap. Per the germline V gene, CDR1 is SGHNT and CDR2 is YENEEA. This CDR3 region has 13 residues. The CDR3 loop reads CASSRVHTGELFF. In nucleotides, the CDR3 is TGTGCCAGCAGCCGGGTGCACACCGGGGAGCTGTTTTTT.

The chain uses TRBV4-2 and TRBJ1-2; no clear D gene. Trimming removed 0 bases from V and 0 bases from J, with 8 bases in between. Per the germline V gene, CDR1 is LGHNA and CDR2 is YNFKEQ. There are 15 residues in the CDR3. CDR3 sequence (DNA): TGTGCCAGCAGCCAAGAAAACACCCCTAACTATGGCTACACCTTC. It encodes CASSQENTPNYGYTF.

This chain uses TRBV18 with TRBJ2-1, with 7 bases lining up with TRBD2. Losses at the gene ends were 9 bases for V and 7 bases for J; bases not matched to a gene: 15. Germline V gene data show CDR1 as KGHSH and CDR2 as LQKENI. The CDR3 consists of 15 residues. For the CDR3, the DNA is TGTGCCAGTACTTTGAGCTGGGGGGGTGAAAATGAGCAGTTCTTC. Protein: CASTLSWGGENEQFF.

The chain is built from TRBV11-2 and TRBJ1-5, with D perhaps matching TRBD1 (6 bases). CDR3 length equals 15 residues. V lost 2 bases and J lost 1, with 9 bases in between. Germline values: CDR1 SGHAT, CDR2 FQNNGV. CDR3 residues: CASSLNGQSNQPQHF. CDR3 nucleotide sequence: TGTGCCAGCAGCTTAAACGGACAGAGCAATCAGCCCCAGCATTTT.

The V call is TRBV10-3, the J call TRBJ1-4; D might be TRBD1 (6 bases). The germline V gene encodes CDR1 ENHRY and CDR2 SYGVKD. Trimming took off 8 bases at V and 0 bases at J, with 22 bases between the two ends. This CDR3 comprises 18 residues. The CDR3 protein is CAISGPTGSGSTNEKLFF. The CDR3 DNA reads TGTGCCATCTCCGGCCCCACAGGGAGTGGGTCAACTAATGAAAAACTGTTTTTT.

The CDR3 is CASSLRGDTQYF. The CDR3 DNA sequence: TGTGCCAGCAGCTTGCGGGGGGATACGCAGTATTTT. The genes are TRBV5-6 and TRBJ2-3, with a possible D match to TRBD2 (6 bases). The CDR3 runs to 12 residues. Per germline, CDR1 SGHDT and CDR2 YYEEEE. Trimming removed 1 base from V and 6 bases from J, with 6 bases in between.

In this sample, this clone turned up a few times. The chain couples TRBV28 to TRBJ2-3; 10 bases agree with TRBD2. V lost 5 bases and J lost 3; bases outside the gene matches: 5. Germline V gene data show CDR1 as MDHEN and CDR2 as SYDVKM. The CDR3 consists of 15 residues. The DNA of the CDR3 is TGTGCCAGCAGTCTTACTAGCGGGATTACAGATACGCAGTATTTT. Translated, it gives CASSLTSGITDTQYF.

The chain employs TRBV7-8 and TRBJ1-5; D ambiguous. CDR3 length: 14 amino acids. From germline, CDR1 is SGHVS and CDR2 FQNEAQ. The ends were cut back, 5 bases at V and 4 bases at J, with 12 bases in the middle. The chain's CDR3 is CASSQTHLNQPQHF. Here the CDR3 DNA reads TGTGCCAGCAGCCAAACCCACCTAAATCAGCCCCAGCATTTT.

The V gene is TRBV19, the J gene TRBJ2-7; 8 bases are shared with TRBD2. V gave up 5 bases and J gave up 6 bases; unmatched junction bases: 18. This CDR3 has 17 amino acids. CDR1 LNHDA and CDR2 SQIVND come from the germline V gene (reference sequence). CDR3: CASSDPPYGRAKAEQYF. Here the CDR3 DNA reads TGTGCCAGTAGTGACCCACCTTACGGGAGGGCCAAGGCCGAGCAGTACTTC.

The rearrangement links TRBV18 to TRBJ2-7; TRBD1 agrees at 7 bases. J was trimmed by 5 bases and V by 4 bases; bases with no gene match: 2. This CDR3 comprises 12 residues. Looked up from germline, CDR1 is KGHSH and CDR2 is LQKENI. CDR3 DNA sequence: TGTGCCAGCTCACACGACAGGGACGAGCAGTACTTC. Protein sequence: CASSHDRDEQYF.

The chain links TRBV5-4 to TRBJ1-1; D gene uncertain. Germline CDR1 reads SGHNT; CDR2 reads YYREEE (reference sequence). The CDR3 is 15 residues long. Between the trimmed V and J ends, which lost 6 bases and 3 bases, there was a span of 18 bases. This CDR3 is CASTTGKLDHTEAFF. The DNA of the CDR3 is TGTGCCAGCACCACGGGGAAACTGGACCACACTGAAGCTTTCTTT.

The chain carries TRBV19 and TRBJ1-5; TRBD1 matches at 12 bases. The CDR3 loop spans 15 amino acids. V shed 5 bases, J shed 4 bases, and the junction held 3 bases outside the gene matches. The germline V gene encodes CDR1 LNHDA and CDR2 SQIVND (reference sequence). Here the CDR3 DNA reads TGTGCCAGTAGTCGGGACAGGGGGCGAAATCAGCCCCAGCATTTT. Amino acid sequence: CASSRDRGRNQPQHF.